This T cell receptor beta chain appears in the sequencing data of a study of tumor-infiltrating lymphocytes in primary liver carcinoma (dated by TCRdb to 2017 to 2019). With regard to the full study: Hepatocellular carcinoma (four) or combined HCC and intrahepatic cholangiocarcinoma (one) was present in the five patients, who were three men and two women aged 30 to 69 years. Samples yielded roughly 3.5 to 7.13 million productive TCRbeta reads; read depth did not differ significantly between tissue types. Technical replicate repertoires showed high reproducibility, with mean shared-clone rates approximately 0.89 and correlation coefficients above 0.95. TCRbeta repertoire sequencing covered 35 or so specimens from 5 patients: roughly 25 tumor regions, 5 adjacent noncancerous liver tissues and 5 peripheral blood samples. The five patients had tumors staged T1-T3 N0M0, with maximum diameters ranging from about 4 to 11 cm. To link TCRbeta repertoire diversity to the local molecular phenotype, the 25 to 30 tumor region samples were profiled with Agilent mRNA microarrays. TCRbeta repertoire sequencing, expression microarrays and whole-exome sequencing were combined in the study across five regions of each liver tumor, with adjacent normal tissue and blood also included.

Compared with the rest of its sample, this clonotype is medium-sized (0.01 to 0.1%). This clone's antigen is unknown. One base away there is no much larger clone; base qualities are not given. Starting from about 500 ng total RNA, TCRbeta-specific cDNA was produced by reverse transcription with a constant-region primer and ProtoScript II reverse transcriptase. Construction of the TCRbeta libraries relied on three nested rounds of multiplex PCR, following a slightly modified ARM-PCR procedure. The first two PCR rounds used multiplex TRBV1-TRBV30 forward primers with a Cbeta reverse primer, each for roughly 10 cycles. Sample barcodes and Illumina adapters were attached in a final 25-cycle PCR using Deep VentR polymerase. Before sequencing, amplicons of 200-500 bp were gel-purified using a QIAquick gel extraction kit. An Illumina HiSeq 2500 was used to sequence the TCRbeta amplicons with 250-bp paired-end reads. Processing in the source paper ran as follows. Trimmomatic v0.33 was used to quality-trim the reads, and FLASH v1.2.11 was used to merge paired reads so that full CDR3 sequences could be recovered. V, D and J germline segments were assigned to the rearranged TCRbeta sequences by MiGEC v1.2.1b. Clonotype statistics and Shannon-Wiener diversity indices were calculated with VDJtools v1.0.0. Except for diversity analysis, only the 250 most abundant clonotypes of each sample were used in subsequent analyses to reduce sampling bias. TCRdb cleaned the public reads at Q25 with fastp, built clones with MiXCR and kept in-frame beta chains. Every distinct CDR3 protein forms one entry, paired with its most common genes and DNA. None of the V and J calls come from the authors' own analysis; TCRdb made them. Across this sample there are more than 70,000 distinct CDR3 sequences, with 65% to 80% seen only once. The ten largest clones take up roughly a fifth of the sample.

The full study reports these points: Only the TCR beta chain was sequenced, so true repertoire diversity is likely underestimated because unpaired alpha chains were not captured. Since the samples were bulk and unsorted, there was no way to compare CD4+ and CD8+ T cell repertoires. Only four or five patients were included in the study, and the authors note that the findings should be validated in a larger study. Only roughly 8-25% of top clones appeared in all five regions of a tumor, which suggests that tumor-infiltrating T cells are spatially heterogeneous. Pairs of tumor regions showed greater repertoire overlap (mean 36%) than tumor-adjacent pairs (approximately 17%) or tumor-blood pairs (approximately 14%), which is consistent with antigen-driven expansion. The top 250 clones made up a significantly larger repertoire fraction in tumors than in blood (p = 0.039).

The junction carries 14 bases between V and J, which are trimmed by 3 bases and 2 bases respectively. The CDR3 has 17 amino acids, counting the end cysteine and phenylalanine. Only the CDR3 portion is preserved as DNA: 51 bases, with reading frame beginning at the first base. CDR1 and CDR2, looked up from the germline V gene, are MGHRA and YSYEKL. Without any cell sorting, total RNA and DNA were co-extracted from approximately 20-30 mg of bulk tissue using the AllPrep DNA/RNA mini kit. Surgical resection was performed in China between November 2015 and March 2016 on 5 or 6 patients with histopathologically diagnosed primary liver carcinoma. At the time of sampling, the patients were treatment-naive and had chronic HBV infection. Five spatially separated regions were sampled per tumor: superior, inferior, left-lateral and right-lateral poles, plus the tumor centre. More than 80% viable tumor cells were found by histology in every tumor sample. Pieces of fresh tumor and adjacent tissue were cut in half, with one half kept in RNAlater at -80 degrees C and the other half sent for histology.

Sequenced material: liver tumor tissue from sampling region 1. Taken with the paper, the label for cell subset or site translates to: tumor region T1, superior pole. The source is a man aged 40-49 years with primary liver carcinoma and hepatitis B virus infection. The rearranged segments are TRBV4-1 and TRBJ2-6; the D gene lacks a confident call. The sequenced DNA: TGCGCCAGCAGCCAGCTACAAGAGGCTACTGGGGCCAACGTCCTGACTTTC. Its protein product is CASSQLQEATGANVLTF.